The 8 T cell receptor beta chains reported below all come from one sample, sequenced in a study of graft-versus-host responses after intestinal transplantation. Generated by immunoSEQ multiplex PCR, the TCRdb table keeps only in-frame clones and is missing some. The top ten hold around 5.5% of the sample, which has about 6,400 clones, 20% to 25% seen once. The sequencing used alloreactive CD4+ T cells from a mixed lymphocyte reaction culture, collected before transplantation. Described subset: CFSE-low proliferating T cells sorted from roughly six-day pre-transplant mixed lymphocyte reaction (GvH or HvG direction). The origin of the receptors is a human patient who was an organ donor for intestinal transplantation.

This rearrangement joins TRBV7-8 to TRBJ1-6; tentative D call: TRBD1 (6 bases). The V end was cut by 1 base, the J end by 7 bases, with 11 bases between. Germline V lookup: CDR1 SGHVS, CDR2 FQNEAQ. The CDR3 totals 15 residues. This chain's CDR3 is CASSLDRGTNSPLHF. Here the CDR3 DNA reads TGTGCCAGCAGCTTAGATAGGGGGACAAATTCACCCCTCCACTTT.

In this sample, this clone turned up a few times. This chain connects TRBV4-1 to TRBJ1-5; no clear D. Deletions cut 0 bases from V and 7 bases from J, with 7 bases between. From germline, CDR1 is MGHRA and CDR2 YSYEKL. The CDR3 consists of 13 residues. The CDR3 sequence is CASSQDLGQPQHF. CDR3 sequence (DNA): TGCGCCAGCAGCCAAGATCTGGGACAGCCCCAGCATTTT.

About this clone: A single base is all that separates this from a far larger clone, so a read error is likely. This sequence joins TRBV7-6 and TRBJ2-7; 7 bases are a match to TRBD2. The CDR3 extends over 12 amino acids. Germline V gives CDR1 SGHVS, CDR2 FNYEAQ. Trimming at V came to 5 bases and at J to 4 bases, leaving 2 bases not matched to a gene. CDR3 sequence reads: CASSRTRYEQYF. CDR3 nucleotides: TGTGCCAGCAGCCGGACTAGGTACGAGCAGTACTTC.

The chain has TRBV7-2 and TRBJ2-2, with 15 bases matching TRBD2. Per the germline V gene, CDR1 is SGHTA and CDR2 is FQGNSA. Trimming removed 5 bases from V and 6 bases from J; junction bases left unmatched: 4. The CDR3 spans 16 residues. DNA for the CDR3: TGTGCCAGCAGCCCGCGGACTAGCGGGGGGGCCGGGGAGCTGTTTTTT. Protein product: CASSPRTSGGAGELFF.

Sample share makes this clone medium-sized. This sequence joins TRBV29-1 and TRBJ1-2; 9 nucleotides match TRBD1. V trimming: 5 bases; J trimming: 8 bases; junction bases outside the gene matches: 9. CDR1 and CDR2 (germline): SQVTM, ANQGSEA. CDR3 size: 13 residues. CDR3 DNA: TGCAGCGTTTCCCCGGGACAGGGTTTAGGCTACACCTTC. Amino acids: CSVSPGQGLGYTF.

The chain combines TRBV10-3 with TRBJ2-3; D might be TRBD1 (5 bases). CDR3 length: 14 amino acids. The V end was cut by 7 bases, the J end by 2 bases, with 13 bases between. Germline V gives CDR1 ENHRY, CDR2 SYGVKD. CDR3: CAITSQGFTDTQYF. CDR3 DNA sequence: TGTGCCATCACCTCCCAGGGCTTCACAGATACGCAGTATTTT.

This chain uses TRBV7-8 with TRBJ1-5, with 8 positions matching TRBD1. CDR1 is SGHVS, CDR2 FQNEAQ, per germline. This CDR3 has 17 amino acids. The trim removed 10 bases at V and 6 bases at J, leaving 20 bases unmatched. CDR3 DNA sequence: TGTGCCATCATCTTATGGCCTTTCGGACAGGGTGGTCAGCCCCAGCATTTT. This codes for CAIILWPFGQGGQPQHF.

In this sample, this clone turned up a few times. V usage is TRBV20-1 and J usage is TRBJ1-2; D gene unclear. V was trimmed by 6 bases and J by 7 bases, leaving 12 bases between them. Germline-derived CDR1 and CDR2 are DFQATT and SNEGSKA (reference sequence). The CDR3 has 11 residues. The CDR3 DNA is TGCAGTGCCAAAATCGGGGTTGGCTACACCTTC. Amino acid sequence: CSAKIGVGYTF.